This is a list of T cell receptor beta chains from one sample in a study of cytomegalovirus exposure and HLA in healthy donors. The protocol was immunoSEQ multiplex PCR, while the TCRdb copy is restricted to in-frame clones and leaves out a portion. The sample lists about 48,000 clones; 88% were seen once. The sample consisted of PBMCs. The receptors originated from a woman under 40 in good health and CMV-seronegative. CDR3s include the opening cysteine and the closing phenylalanine or tryptophan. Each record gives: clone size, V gene, CDR3 length, J gene, D gene, CDR3 protein, CDR3 DNA. D genes are given only for firm matches. Rows give clone size only sometimes, using once, few, many, or a class for an expanded clone.

clone_size: .; v_call: TRBV19; cdr3_length: 12; j_call: TRBJ2-7; d_call: .; cdr3_aa: CASSNGLYEQYF; cdr3_nt: TGTGCCAGTTCGAACGGTTTATACGAGCAGTACTTC
clone_size: .; v_call: TRBV7-9; cdr3_length: 19; j_call: TRBJ2-6; d_call: TRBD1; cdr3_aa: CASSRPNMRTGSGANVLTF; cdr3_nt: TGTGCCAGCAGCCGACCTAACATGAGGACAGGGTCTGGGGCCAACGTCCTGACTTTC
clone_size: .; v_call: TRBV13; cdr3_length: 13; j_call: TRBJ2-7; d_call: TRBD1; cdr3_aa: CASSLDRGYEQYF; cdr3_nt: TGTGCCAGCAGCTTAGACAGGGGCTACGAGCAGTACTTC
clone_size: .; v_call: TRBV5-6; cdr3_length: 14; j_call: TRBJ2-3; d_call: TRBD2; cdr3_aa: CASSYRLATDTQYF; cdr3_nt: TGTGCCAGCAGCTACCGACTAGCGACAGATACGCAGTATTTT
clone_size: .; v_call: TRBV27; cdr3_length: 14; j_call: TRBJ2-1; d_call: .; cdr3_aa: CASSTRLGGNEQFF; cdr3_nt: TGTGCCAGCAGTACCCGGCTCGGGGGCAATGAGCAGTTCTTC
clone_size: .; v_call: TRBV18; cdr3_length: 15; j_call: TRBJ2-1; d_call: TRBD2; cdr3_aa: CASSPRLAGGYEQFF; cdr3_nt: TGTGCCAGCTCACCCCGGCTAGCGGGAGGTTATGAGCAGTTCTTC
clone_size: .; v_call: TRBV2; cdr3_length: 16; j_call: TRBJ2-5; d_call: TRBD2; cdr3_aa: CASSVASGRAEETQYF; cdr3_nt: TGTGCCAGCAGTGTTGCTAGCGGGAGGGCCGAGGAGACCCAGTACTTC
clone_size: .; v_call: TRBV4-3; cdr3_length: 18; j_call: TRBJ2-6; d_call: TRBD1; cdr3_aa: CASSQGTGGPSGANVLTF; cdr3_nt: TGCGCCAGCAGCCAGGGGACAGGGGGCCCCTCTGGGGCCAACGTCCTGACTTTC
clone_size: .; v_call: TRBV7-7; cdr3_length: 14; j_call: TRBJ2-5; d_call: .; cdr3_aa: CASSRTGPQETQYF; cdr3_nt: TGTGCCAGCAGCCGCACAGGTCCCCAAGAGACCCAGTACTTC
clone_size: .; v_call: TRBV7-8; cdr3_length: 15; j_call: TRBJ1-5; d_call: TRBD1; cdr3_aa: CASRRGQASYQPQHF; cdr3_nt: TGTGCCAGCAGACGTGGACAGGCAAGTTATCAGCCCCAGCATTTT
clone_size: .; v_call: TRBV6-5; cdr3_length: 12; j_call: TRBJ1-2; d_call: TRBD1; cdr3_aa: CASGPGGSGYTF; cdr3_nt: TGTGCCAGCGGACCAGGGGGTAGTGGCTACACCTTC
clone_size: .; v_call: TRBV5-1; cdr3_length: 13; j_call: TRBJ2-7; d_call: .; cdr3_aa: CASSSEGLYEQYF; cdr3_nt: TGCGCCAGCAGCTCGGAGGGCCTATACGAGCAGTACTTC
clone_size: .; v_call: TRBV19; cdr3_length: 16; j_call: TRBJ2-7; d_call: TRBD2; cdr3_aa: CASSMVLAGGDYEQYF; cdr3_nt: TGTGCCAGTAGTATGGTGCTCGCGGGAGGGGACTACGAGCAGTACTTC
clone_size: .; v_call: TRBV4-1; cdr3_length: 14; j_call: TRBJ1-1; d_call: TRBD1; cdr3_aa: CASNNRDREAEAFF; cdr3_nt: TGCGCCAGCAATAATCGGGACAGGGAGGCCGAAGCTTTCTTT
clone_size: .; v_call: TRBV28; cdr3_length: 14; j_call: TRBJ1-2; d_call: .; cdr3_aa: CASSLSSGKYGYTF; cdr3_nt: TGTGCCAGCAGTTTATCCTCAGGGAAGTACGGCTACACCTTC
clone_size: .; v_call: TRBV9; cdr3_length: 14; j_call: TRBJ2-7; d_call: TRBD2; cdr3_aa: CASSGTSVSYEQYF; cdr3_nt: TGTGCCAGCAGCGGTACTAGCGTCTCCTACGAGCAGTACTTC
clone_size: medium-sized; v_call: TRBV6-4; cdr3_length: 15; j_call: TRBJ2-2; d_call: .; cdr3_aa: CASSDTGENTGELFF; cdr3_nt: TGTGCCAGCAGTGACACGGGAGAGAACACCGGGGAGCTGTTTTTT
clone_size: .; v_call: TRBV11-3; cdr3_length: 15; j_call: TRBJ2-1; d_call: TRBD2; cdr3_aa: CASSPRTSSYNEQFF; cdr3_nt: TGCGCCAGCAGCCCAAGGACTAGTTCCTACAATGAGCAGTTCTTC
clone_size: .; v_call: TRBV28; cdr3_length: 16; j_call: TRBJ2-7; d_call: TRBD2; cdr3_aa: CASSSVTSGILDEQYF; cdr3_nt: TGTGCCAGCAGTTCGGTGACTAGCGGGATTCTCGACGAGCAGTACTTC
clone_size: .; v_call: TRBV27; cdr3_length: 15; j_call: TRBJ2-1; d_call: TRBD1; cdr3_aa: CASSLTGQGFDEQFF; cdr3_nt: TGTGCCAGCAGTTTAACGGGACAGGGGTTCGATGAGCAGTTCTTC
clone_size: .; v_call: TRBV10-2; cdr3_length: 14; j_call: TRBJ1-1; d_call: .; cdr3_aa: CASSAGGSNTEAFF; cdr3_nt: TGCGCCAGCAGTGCAGGAGGGTCGAACACTGAAGCTTTCTTT
clone_size: .; v_call: TRBV6-6; cdr3_length: 16; j_call: TRBJ2-2; d_call: .; cdr3_aa: CASTGGTGLRTGELFF; cdr3_nt: TGTGCCAGCACCGGAGGAACAGGGCTGCGCACCGGGGAGCTGTTTTTT
clone_size: .; v_call: TRBV13; cdr3_length: 16; j_call: TRBJ1-2; d_call: TRBD1; cdr3_aa: CASSRLPRQGRDGYTF; cdr3_nt: TGTGCCAGCAGCAGATTGCCGAGACAGGGAAGAGATGGCTACACCTTC
clone_size: few; v_call: TRBV30; cdr3_length: 14; j_call: TRBJ2-1; d_call: TRBD2; cdr3_aa: CAWSPGSGILGQFF; cdr3_nt: TGTGCCTGGAGCCCGGGGAGCGGGATACTGGGGCAGTTCTTC
clone_size: once; v_call: TRBV18; cdr3_length: 12; j_call: TRBJ1-1; d_call: .; cdr3_aa: CASSPQNTEAFF; cdr3_nt: TGTGCCAGCTCACCCCAGAACACTGAAGCTTTCTTT
clone_size: .; v_call: TRBV18; cdr3_length: 15; j_call: TRBJ2-7; d_call: .; cdr3_aa: CASSPPTRVVGEQYF; cdr3_nt: TGTGCCAGCTCACCACCAACCAGGGTCGTGGGCGAGCAGTACTTC
clone_size: .; v_call: TRBV5-5; cdr3_length: 13; j_call: TRBJ1-5; d_call: .; cdr3_aa: CASSLAYNQPQHF; cdr3_nt: TGTGCCAGCAGCTTGGCCTATAATCAGCCCCAGCATTTT
clone_size: .; v_call: TRBV2; cdr3_length: 15; j_call: TRBJ2-4; d_call: TRBD1; cdr3_aa: CASRGGQGTKNIQYF; cdr3_nt: TGTGCCAGCAGGGGGGGACAGGGGACCAAAAACATTCAGTACTTC
clone_size: .; v_call: TRBV29-1; cdr3_length: 15; j_call: TRBJ2-1; d_call: TRBD2; cdr3_aa: CSVEDARGRADEQFF; cdr3_nt: TGCAGCGTTGAAGATGCCCGCGGGAGGGCCGATGAGCAGTTCTTC
clone_size: .; v_call: TRBV10-3; cdr3_length: 14; j_call: TRBJ1-5; d_call: .; cdr3_aa: CAIRGTGNHQPQHF; cdr3_nt: TGTGCCATCAGGGGAACAGGGAATCATCAGCCCCAGCATTTT
clone_size: .; v_call: TRBV2; cdr3_length: 15; j_call: TRBJ2-7; d_call: TRBD1; cdr3_aa: CASSEQSYRDSEQYF; cdr3_nt: TGTGCCAGCAGTGAGCAGTCTTACCGGGACAGCGAGCAGTACTTC
clone_size: .; v_call: TRBV6-1; cdr3_length: 16; j_call: TRBJ1-3; d_call: .; cdr3_aa: CASSEKVGISGNTIYF; cdr3_nt: TGTGCCAGCAGTGAAAAGGTCGGGATCTCTGGAAACACCATATATTTT
clone_size: .; v_call: TRBV19; cdr3_length: 14; j_call: TRBJ1-2; d_call: .; cdr3_aa: CASRVGGLGYGYTF; cdr3_nt: TGTGCCAGCAGAGTGGGGGGGCTTGGCTATGGCTACACCTTC
clone_size: .; v_call: TRBV28; cdr3_length: 13; j_call: TRBJ1-4; d_call: .; cdr3_aa: CASTPPGRAKLFF; cdr3_nt: TGTGCCAGCACCCCTCCGGGCAGGGCAAAACTGTTTTTT
clone_size: .; v_call: TRBV2; cdr3_length: 13; j_call: TRBJ2-7; d_call: .; cdr3_aa: CASMNSKTYEQYF; cdr3_nt: TGTGCCAGCATGAACAGTAAAACCTACGAGCAGTACTTC
clone_size: few; v_call: TRBV9; cdr3_length: 14; j_call: TRBJ1-5; d_call: .; cdr3_aa: CASSVDASNQPQHF; cdr3_nt: TGTGCCAGCAGCGTAGACGCGAGCAATCAGCCCCAGCATTTT
clone_size: .; v_call: TRBV28; cdr3_length: 15; j_call: TRBJ1-1; d_call: .; cdr3_aa: CASSFARSGNTEAFF; cdr3_nt: TGTGCCAGCAGTTTCGCCCGATCGGGGAACACTGAAGCTTTCTTT
clone_size: .; v_call: TRBV4-1; cdr3_length: 14; j_call: TRBJ1-4; d_call: TRBD1; cdr3_aa: CASSYQTGIEKLFF; cdr3_nt: TGCGCCAGCAGCTATCAGACAGGGATTGAAAAACTGTTTTTT
clone_size: .; v_call: TRBV27; cdr3_length: 16; j_call: TRBJ2-4; d_call: TRBD1; cdr3_aa: CASSLSLTGAKNIQYF; cdr3_nt: TGTGCCAGCAGTTTATCCCTGACAGGGGCCAAAAACATTCAGTACTTC
clone_size: .; v_call: TRBV28; cdr3_length: 14; j_call: TRBJ2-7; d_call: TRBD2; cdr3_aa: CASSLSSGLYEQYF; cdr3_nt: TGTGCCAGCAGTCTCTCTAGCGGACTCTACGAGCAGTACTTC
clone_size: .; v_call: TRBV5-1; cdr3_length: 15; j_call: TRBJ1-4; d_call: .; cdr3_aa: CASSQGTSLNEKLFF; cdr3_nt: TGCGCCAGCAGCCAAGGGACATCTTTGAATGAAAAACTGTTTTTT
clone_size: .; v_call: TRBV15; cdr3_length: 16; j_call: TRBJ1-2; d_call: .; cdr3_aa: CATSRTGEGPNYGYTF; cdr3_nt: TGTGCCACCAGCAGAACCGGGGAGGGGCCGAACTATGGCTACACCTTC
clone_size: .; v_call: TRBV28; cdr3_length: 13; j_call: TRBJ1-2; d_call: .; cdr3_aa: CASSLSTGTGYTF; cdr3_nt: TGTGCCAGCAGTTTATCCACAGGGACTGGCTACACCTTC
clone_size: .; v_call: TRBV29-1; cdr3_length: 14; j_call: TRBJ2-7; d_call: TRBD1; cdr3_aa: CSVEGGQGASEQYF; cdr3_nt: TGCAGCGTTGAGGGGGGTCAGGGGGCCTCCGAGCAGTACTTC
clone_size: .; v_call: TRBV27; cdr3_length: 12; j_call: TRBJ1-1; d_call: TRBD1; cdr3_aa: CASNNRGTEAFF; cdr3_nt: TGTGCCAGCAACAACAGGGGCACTGAAGCTTTCTTT
clone_size: .; v_call: TRBV6-5; cdr3_length: 16; j_call: TRBJ1-1; d_call: .; cdr3_aa: CASSYIGTSGGTEAFF; cdr3_nt: TGTGCCAGCAGTTACATCGGGACATCCGGGGGGACTGAAGCTTTCTTT
clone_size: .; v_call: TRBV27; cdr3_length: 14; j_call: TRBJ2-3; d_call: TRBD2; cdr3_aa: CASTSGTGTDTQYF; cdr3_nt: TGTGCCAGCACTAGCGGGACGGGGACAGATACGCAGTATTTT
clone_size: .; v_call: TRBV29-1; cdr3_length: 12; j_call: TRBJ1-1; d_call: .; cdr3_aa: CSVDEGRPEAFF; cdr3_nt: TGCAGCGTTGACGAGGGCAGGCCTGAAGCTTTCTTT
clone_size: .; v_call: TRBV27; cdr3_length: 14; j_call: TRBJ2-1; d_call: .; cdr3_aa: CASSSADSYNEQFF; cdr3_nt: TGTGCCAGCAGTTCGGCGGATTCCTACAATGAGCAGTTCTTC
clone_size: .; v_call: TRBV6-1; cdr3_length: 14; j_call: TRBJ2-7; d_call: .; cdr3_aa: CASRTLDGNYEQYF; cdr3_nt: TGTGCCAGCAGAACCTTGGACGGGAACTACGAGCAGTACTTC
clone_size: .; v_call: TRBV10-3; cdr3_length: 15; j_call: TRBJ2-1; d_call: .; cdr3_aa: CAISESGLRENEQFF; cdr3_nt: TGTGCCATCAGTGAGTCGGGACTCAGGGAAAATGAGCAGTTCTTC
clone_size: .; v_call: TRBV6-7; cdr3_length: 18; j_call: TRBJ2-3; d_call: .; cdr3_aa: CASSYSGGGRPYTDTQYF; cdr3_nt: TGTGCCAGCAGTTACTCCGGAGGGGGCAGGCCTTACACAGATACGCAGTATTTT
clone_size: .; v_call: TRBV27; cdr3_length: 12; j_call: TRBJ2-7; d_call: .; cdr3_aa: CASSFRLREQYF; cdr3_nt: TGTGCCAGCAGTTTCCGGCTGCGGGAGCAGTACTTC
clone_size: .; v_call: TRBV30; cdr3_length: 17; j_call: TRBJ2-6; d_call: TRBD1; cdr3_aa: CAWTLGQGEPGANVLTF; cdr3_nt: TGTGCCTGGACCCTTGGACAGGGGGAACCTGGGGCCAACGTCCTGACTTTC
clone_size: .; v_call: TRBV7-9; cdr3_length: 12; j_call: TRBJ2-1; d_call: TRBD2; cdr3_aa: CASSFSAGDMFF; cdr3_nt: TGTGCCAGCAGCTTTTCAGCGGGAGACATGTTCTTC
clone_size: .; v_call: TRBV2; cdr3_length: 20; j_call: TRBJ2-1; d_call: TRBD2; cdr3_aa: CASSEPRAASGGSSYNEQFF; cdr3_nt: TGTGCCAGCAGTGAGCCGCGAGCGGCTAGCGGAGGAAGTTCCTACAATGAGCAGTTCTTC